This TCR beta chain was recorded in a study of blood T cell repertoires in COVID-19. For the study at large: Sample material is recorded as cDNA or gDNA derived from T cells, B-cell-depleted T cells, or PBMCs.

Individuals aged about 18 to 89 years were recruited from roughly 23 US areas. Deletions cut 5 bases from V and 3 bases from J, with 13 bases between. The germline CDR1 and CDR2 sequences are MNHEY and SMNVEV (reference sequence). This CDR3 contains 14 residues. Produced via immunoSEQ multiplex PCR; TCRdb's table is partial and in-frame only. The repertoire holds approximately 270,000 clones, with 91% as singletons. Source material: PBMCs or T cells enriched from blood (not recorded which). The clonotype originates from a human donor in a cohort exposed to, infected with or recovered from COVID-19 (not recorded which). The donor label of this sample is uncertain. The rearrangement uses TRBV27 and TRBJ1-1; possible D gene TRBD1, 6 bases. CDR3 sequence: CASSPDRTYTEAFF. In nucleotides, the CDR3 is TGTGCCAGCAGTCCGGACAGAACTTACACTGAAGCTTTCTTT.